This is a list of T cell receptor beta chains from one sample in a study of blood T cells in healthy people across ages. MiXCR, applied by TCRdb to the 5' RACE reads, yields one record per CDR3 protein. This table holds some 1.6 million distinct CDR3 sequences, 34% found once. Sequenced material: blood. These receptors came from a woman aged 25 to 39 in good health. Each CDR3 is given with its conserved first and last residue. D genes are given only for firm matches. Rows may omit the clone size; those that give it use once, few, many or a size class.

size | J | D | V | DNA | CDR3
. | TRBJ1-1 | TRBD1 | TRBV5-1 | TGCGCCAGCAGACCGGGACAGGGACTTAACACTGAAGCTTTCTTT | CASRPGQGLNTEAFF
. | TRBJ2-3 | . | TRBV5-1 | TGCGCCAGCAGCTTTTGGGAGCGCACAGATACGCAGTATTTT | CASSFWERTDTQYF
. | TRBJ1-6 | TRBD1 | TRBV27 | TGTGCCAGCAGTACCGACAGGGCGCTCGGGAATTCACCCCTCCACTTT | CASSTDRALGNSPLHF
. | TRBJ2-7 | . | TRBV7-6 | TGTGCCAGCAGTTTGTCCACCCAGTCCTACGAGCAGTACTTC | CASSLSTQSYEQYF
. | TRBJ1-4 | . | TRBV4-2 | TGTGCCAGCAGTCCAGACGACGCAACTAATGAAAAACTGTTTTTT | CASSPDDATNEKLFF
few | TRBJ2-7 | TRBD1 | TRBV20-1 | TGCAGTGCCCGGACAGGGGGCGGGTACGAGCAGTACTTC | CSARTGGGYEQYF
few | TRBJ2-3 | . | TRBV5-1 | TGCGCCAGCATGAGACAGGGAGGGTTTACAGATACGCAGTATTTT | CASMRQGGFTDTQYF
many | TRBJ2-5 | TRBD2 | TRBV5-1 | TGTGCCAGCAGCTTAGGGACTAGCGGTGAGACCCAGTACTTC | CASSLGTSGETQYF
. | TRBJ2-1 | . | TRBV5-1 | TGCGCCAGCAGCTCCGGACTACAAAGTAATGAGCAGTTCTTC | CASSSGLQSNEQFF
. | TRBJ2-7 | TRBD1 | TRBV27 | TGTGCCAGCAGTCTTCAGACAGGGGGCTACGAGCAGTACTTC | CASSLQTGGYEQYF
. | TRBJ2-3 | . | TRBV27 | TGTGCCAGCAGTTTAAGAAATCCTATAGATACGCAGTATTTT | CASSLRNPIDTQYF